This TCR beta chain was identified during a study of CD8 T cells in ankylosing spondylitis. This clonotype was observed a handful of times. Its target is not known. Between the trimmed V and J ends, which lost 4 bases and 8 bases, there was a span of 11 bases. The CDR3 totals 12 residues. Per germline, CDR1 LNHDA and CDR2 SQIVND (reference sequence). Study-wide findings and caveats: Disease-linked clones reportedly showed significant enrichment in matched ankylosing spondylitis synovial fluid.

MiXCR was run by TCRdb on the 5' RACE reads, yielding one entry per CDR3 protein. The table lists 150,000 to 250,000 distinct CDR3 sequences, 13% of them singletons. This sequence joins TRBV19 and TRBJ1-2, with D perhaps matching TRBD1 (6 bases). Sequencing was done on a sample of blood, either unsorted or a sorted T cell fraction (not recorded which). The TCR was taken from a male donor with ankylosing spondylitis or in good health (not recorded which). DNA of the CDR3: TGTGCCAGTAGTACAGGGGTCGAGGGCTACACCTTC. This translates into CASSTGVEGYTF.